Listed below are T cell receptor beta chains from one sample, sequenced in a study of blood T cell repertoires in COVID-19. The protocol was immunoSEQ multiplex PCR, while the TCRdb copy is restricted to in-frame clones and leaves out a portion. The profile shows around 500,000 clones, 70% to 90% of them singletons. Sequenced input: peripheral blood. Receptors originate from a human donor in a cohort sampled during active COVID-19. Each CDR3 is given with its conserved first and last residue. The D gene is left open where the match is weak. Rows may omit the clone size; those that give it use once, few, many or a size class.

V gene	J gene	D gene	clone size	CDR3 protein	CDR3 DNA
TRBV7-2	TRBJ2-7	TRBD2	.	CASSFDSGRWEQYF	TGTGCCAGCAGCTTTGATAGCGGGAGGTGGGAGCAGTACTTC
TRBV7-9	TRBJ1-5	TRBD1	.	CASSLDAAGGIPPQHF	TGTGCCAGCAGCTTAGATGCTGCAGGGGGCATTCCGCCCCAGCATTTT
TRBV11-2	TRBJ1-1	.	.	CASSLDRRTTAFF	TGTGCCAGCAGCTTAGATCGACGAACTACGGCTTTCTTT
TRBV27	TRBJ2-7	TRBD2	.	CASSLATSGPRYEQYF	TGTGCCAGCAGTTTAGCCACTAGCGGTCCCCGCTACGAGCAGTACTTC
TRBV7-3	TRBJ1-1	.	.	CASSLHPRGPLSPDEAFF	TGTGCCAGCAGCTTACACCCCAGGGGCCCCTTATCCCCCGATGAAGCTTTCTTT
TRBV9	TRBJ1-1	.	few	CASSVPTGMNTEAFF	TGTGCCAGCAGCGTACCAACAGGGATGAACACTGAAGCTTTCTTT
TRBV4-2	TRBJ2-7	TRBD2	.	CASSQDSSGGPYEQYF	TGTGCCAGCAGCCAAGATAGTAGCGGGGGGCCCTACGAGCAGTACTTC
TRBV6-5	TRBJ1-2	TRBD1	.	CASRTGGQAFYTF	TGTGCCAGCAGAACGGGTGGACAGGCATTCTACACCTTC
TRBV28	TRBJ1-1	TRBD1	.	CASSRARTGDKGAFF	TGTGCCAGCAGCCGGGCCCGGACAGGGGATAAGGGAGCTTTCTTT
TRBV2	TRBJ1-5	.	.	CASSEGGLGNQPQHF	TGTGCCAGCAGTGAAGGAGGGCTTGGCAATCAGCCCCAGCATTTT
TRBV27	TRBJ2-1	.	.	CASSLSRESSYNEQFF	TGTGCCAGCAGTTTATCGAGGGAGAGCTCCTACAATGAGCAGTTCTTC
TRBV4-2	TRBJ1-2	.	.	CASSQDLGWDYGYTF	TGTGCCAGCAGCCAAGATCTGGGCTGGGACTATGGCTACACCTTC
TRBV19	TRBJ1-5	TRBD1	few	CATDRGDNQPQHF	TGTGCCACTGACAGGGGTGATAATCAGCCCCAGCATTTT
TRBV7-2	TRBJ2-3	.	.	CASSFEPEGAGTDTQYF	TGTGCCAGCAGCTTTGAACCGGAGGGAGCTGGCACAGATACGCAGTATTTT
TRBV30	TRBJ2-3	TRBD2	.	CAWKTSGWADTQYF	TGTGCCTGGAAGACTAGCGGTTGGGCAGATACGCAGTATTTT
TRBV6-1	TRBJ2-2	TRBD2	.	CASSELGAGGNAGELFF	TGTGCCAGCAGTGAATTAGGAGCGGGAGGGAACGCCGGGGAGCTGTTTTTT
TRBV20-1	TRBJ2-1	TRBD1	.	CSASGRGTGANEQFF	TGCAGTGCTAGTGGCAGAGGGACAGGGGCGAATGAGCAGTTCTTC
TRBV18	TRBJ2-1	TRBD2	.	CASSPAGTSGRASEQFF	TGTGCCAGCTCACCCGCAGGGACCAGCGGGAGGGCCAGTGAGCAGTTCTTC
TRBV28	TRBJ1-1	TRBD1	.	CASTPGGQAGEAFF	TGTGCCAGCACCCCCGGGGGACAGGCGGGTGAAGCTTTCTTT
TRBV30	TRBJ1-2	TRBD1	.	CAWTDDRGGGYTF	TGTGCCTGGACCGATGACAGGGGAGGTGGCTACACCTTC
TRBV18	TRBJ2-5	.	.	CASSPPVGNQETQYF	TGTGCCAGCTCACCACCGGTTGGCAATCAAGAGACCCAGTACTTC
TRBV5-1	TRBJ2-3	.	.	CASSLAGTYRDTQYF	TGCGCCAGCAGCTTGGCCGGGACTTATAGAGATACGCAGTATTTT
TRBV28	TRBJ1-2	.	.	CASSLGPVSYGYTF	TGTGCCAGCAGTTTAGGGCCGGTCTCCTATGGCTACACCTTC
TRBV6-5	TRBJ2-5	.	.	CASRSVPQETQYF	TGTGCCAGCAGATCAGTTCCCCAAGAGACCCAGTACTTC
TRBV15	TRBJ2-6	.	.	CATSRRAGSSGANVLTF	TGTGCCACCAGCAGAAGGGCCGGGAGCTCTGGGGCCAACGTCCTGACTTTC
TRBV5-4	TRBJ1-1	.	.	CASSSGQPNTEAFF	TGTGCCAGCAGCTCAGGACAGCCTAACACTGAAGCTTTCTTT
TRBV6-6	TRBJ2-7	.	.	CASKRSSYEQYF	TGTGCCAGCAAGCGGAGCTCCTACGAGCAGTACTTC
TRBV7-2	TRBJ2-2	TRBD1	.	CASSKTGGSGTGELFF	TGTGCCAGCAGCAAAACAGGGGGTTCGGGGACCGGGGAGCTGTTTTTT
TRBV10-3	TRBJ2-5	.	.	CAISDGVQETQYF	TGTGCCATCAGTGACGGGGTGCAAGAGACCCAGTACTTC
TRBV27	TRBJ1-3	.	.	CASSYRPRDTIYF	TGTGCCAGCAGTTACCGACCCCGGGACACCATATATTTT
TRBV6-6	TRBJ2-7	.	.	CASSLDRPLQYF	TGTGCCAGCAGTTTAGACAGGCCTTTACAGTACTTC
TRBV29-1	TRBJ2-7	.	.	CSFRSEGRAYEQYF	TGCAGCTTCCGTTCGGAGGGAAGGGCCTACGAGCAGTACTTC
TRBV3-1/TRBV3-2	TRBJ2-2	TRBD2	.	CASSGGLAWNTGELFF	TGTGCCAGCAGCGGGGGACTAGCCTGGAACACCGGGGAGCTGTTTTTT
TRBV6-5	TRBJ2-2	.	.	CASRKTGSGELFF	TGTGCCAGCAGGAAAACAGGGTCCGGGGAGCTGTTTTTT
TRBV28	TRBJ2-2	.	.	CASSLGGRDTGELFF	TGTGCCAGCAGTTTGGGGGGTCGAGACACCGGGGAGCTGTTTTTT
TRBV6-5	TRBJ2-7	.	once	CASSPSSAGRYEQYF	TGTGCCAGCAGTCCTTCCTCTGCAGGCCGCTACGAGCAGTACTTC
TRBV19	TRBJ1-6	.	.	CASSIRTASPLHF	TGTGCCAGTAGTATTCGGACAGCCTCACCCCTCCACTTT
TRBV11-2	TRBJ2-3	.	.	CASSLDRDTQYF	TGTGCCAGCAGCTTAGATCGGGATACGCAGTATTTT
TRBV29-1	TRBJ2-3	TRBD2	.	CSVESGRGTDTQYF	TGCAGCGTTGAAAGCGGGAGAGGGACAGATACGCAGTATTTT